In its sample, the clone carrying this TCR beta chain was seen a few times. The antigen is undetermined. The data derive from a study of cytotoxic CD8 clonotypes in ibrutinib-treated CLL. Overall study context: A mean of around 260,000 productive templates and 85,000 to 95,000 productive rearrangements was obtained per sample. Findings and caveats of the study: Clonality rose at ibrutinib response and fell back toward baseline at progression.

Only in-frame clones appear in the TCRdb table, and some are missing; sequencing was by immunoSEQ multiplex PCR. The sample consists of around 52,000 clones, 50% to 70% of them appearing once. Germline V gene sequence: CDR1 GTSNPN, CDR2 SVGIG (reference sequence). V was pared by 5 bases and J by 0 bases, with 8 bases between. The CDR3 length is 12 residues. This clonotype was sampled from a human donor with chronic lymphocytic leukemia. The V call is TRBV30, the J call TRBJ2-7, with D maybe TRBD2 (5 bases). The source material was PBMCs, sampled after 24 months of ibrutinib treatment. The CDR3 bases are TGTGCCTGGGAGGGATACTCCTACGAGCAGTACTTC. This translates into CAWEGYSYEQYF.